The 23 T cell receptor beta chains given below trace back to one sample, sequenced in a study of regulatory T cells in long-lasting Graves disease (dated by TCRdb to the early 2020s). The library relied on multiplex PCR. The sequencer listed for this sample is Illumina HiSeq 4000. To build TCR beta libraries, CDR3 regions were amplified by Arm-PCR using iRepertoire HTBI primers. TCRdb redid the processing of the public reads, applying fastp at Q25 and MiXCR, and retained in-frame beta chains. Each entry is one CDR3 protein sequence, shown with its most common DNA and genes. The sample contains approximately 560,000 distinct CDR3 sequences, more than 15% of them found a single time. Together, the top ten hold more than 10% of the sample. Taken with the paper, the label for time point translates to: newly diagnosed GD, antithyroid drugs for less than 3 months. For both TCR sequencing and RNA sequencing, RNA was extracted from PBMCs using TRIzol.

These data also formed part of another study, on T cells in Graves' hyperthyroidism and ophthalmopathy.

The sample was peripheral blood mononuclear cells (PBMCs), taken at new diagnosis, from a patient treated with antithyroid drugs. Receptors were obtained from a man aged 18-30 years with Graves disease. Donor details come from another sample of the same person, matched by shared clones.

This clonotype has a handful of counts. V usage is TRBV20-1 and J usage is TRBJ1-5; D is perhaps TRBD1 (5 bases). CDR1 and CDR2 from the germline V gene are DFQATT and SNEGSKA (reference sequence). V lost 6 bases, J lost 6 bases, and 15 bases lay in between. The CDR3 extends over 13 amino acids. The CDR3 sequence is CSANRGEVQPQHF. The DNA for the CDR3 is TGCAGTGCCAATCGGGGGGAGGTTCAGCCCCAGCATTTT.

The chain's CDR3 is CATSGGLAGGPDIGGELFF. CDR3 coding DNA: TGTGCCACCAGCGGGGGACTAGCGGGAGGGCCCGACATTGGCGGGGAGCTGTTTTTT. The V and J genes are TRBV15 and TRBJ2-2, with 16 bases matching TRBD2. CDR1 and CDR2 from the germline V gene are LNHNV and YYDKDF (reference sequence). J was trimmed by 7 bases and V by 5 bases; bases with no gene match: 13. The length of the CDR3 is 19 residues.

This clonotype was counted ten times or more. The chain couples TRBV27 to TRBJ2-7; 10 bases align to TRBD1. V gave up 1 base and J gave up 5 bases; unmatched junction bases: 8. Germline V lookup: CDR1 MNHEY, CDR2 SMNVEV (reference sequence). This CDR3 has 16 residues. The CDR3 spells CASSLFGTGAFNEQYF. The CDR3 DNA follows: TGTGCCAGCAGTTTATTCGGGACAGGGGCTTTCAACGAGCAGTACTTC.

This clonotype was seen repeatedly, ten times or more. The chain carries TRBV10-3 and TRBJ2-3, with 10 bases that match TRBD2. Trimming took 0 bases from V and 3 from J; bases not matched to a gene: 9. This CDR3 has 18 residues. Germline-derived CDR1 and CDR2 are ENHRY and SYGVKD. CDR3 sequence reads: CAISESPGLALGTDTQYF. CDR3 in DNA: TGTGCCATCAGTGAGTCCCCGGGACTAGCGCTTGGGACAGATACGCAGTATTTT.

This clonotype was seen many times. The chain couples TRBV27 to TRBJ2-1; a weak D match, TRBD2 (5 bases). The germline CDR1 and CDR2 sequences are MNHEY and SMNVEV (reference sequence). CDR3 length: 14 residues. Trimming took off 2 bases at V and 6 bases at J, with 11 bases between the two ends. CDR3 region: CASSLIGNINEQFF. The DNA of the CDR3 is TGTGCCAGCAGTTTAATCGGGAACATCAATGAGCAGTTCTTC.

The genes are TRBV9 and TRBJ1-4; TRBD1 matches 8 bases. V trimming: 0 bases; J trimming: 6 bases; junction bases outside the gene matches: 4. Germline V lookup: CDR1 SGDLS, CDR2 YYNGEE. The CDR3 consists of 15 residues. DNA for the CDR3: TGTGCCAGCAGCGTAGGGACAGGGTTATATGAAAAACTGTTTTTT. Encoded protein: CASSVGTGLYEKLFF.

This clonotype was seen at least ten times. The genes are TRBV4-1 and TRBJ2-7; D remains unclear. CDR1 is MGHRA, CDR2 YSYEKL, per germline. The V end lost 0 bases, the J end lost 0 bases, and 9 bases lay between the germline ends. CDR3 size: 15 residues. The CDR3 DNA is TGCGCCAGCAGCCAAGATTTTATGGGCTCCTACGAGCAGTACTTC. It codes for CASSQDFMGSYEQYF.

This clonotype was found a few times. J is TRBJ1-2 and V is TRBV10-3; D is ambiguous. The germline gives CDR1 ENHRY, CDR2 SYGVKD. The CDR3 is 14 residues long. Trimming removed 3 bases from V and 8 bases from J, with 16 bases in between. This chain's CDR3 is CAISDNPARGGYTF. In nucleotides, the CDR3 is TGTGCCATCAGTGATAACCCGGCCCGAGGGGGCTACACCTTC.

Concerning this clonotype: This clone may be a read error of a much larger clone one base away. The CDR3 DNA reads as TGTGCCAGCAGACCGGGACTAGCGTCGGATGGGCAGTTCTTC. It is translated as CASRPGLASDGQFF. The chain employs TRBV12-3 or TRBV12-4 and TRBJ2-4; 10 positions match TRBD2. TRBJ2-1 explains the end of the DNA better; the J call may be wrong. The CDR3 has 14 residues.

This clonotype showed up just a few times. CDR3 DNA sequence: TGTGCCAGCAGTCTTAGACAGGGGGCGTCGGGGGGCTACACCTTC. It codes for CASSLRQGASGGYTF. J is TRBJ1-2 and V is TRBV6-2 or TRBV6-3; TRBD1 agrees at 10 bases. This CDR3 is 15 amino acids long. Trimming removed 5 bases from V and 8 bases from J; junction bases left unmatched: 11. Per the germline V gene, CDR1 is MNHEY and CDR2 is SVGEGT.

This sequence joins TRBV12-3 or TRBV12-4 and TRBJ2-1; no firm D call. V lost 6 bases to trimming and J lost 7 bases, with 19 bases between them. The CDR3 length is 15 residues. Here the CDR3 reads CASSSTLGWRNEQFF. CDR3 nucleotides: TGTGCCAGCAGCTCGACCTTGGGGTGGCGGAATGAGCAGTTCTTC.

The chain carries TRBV4-1 and TRBJ2-2; 9 bases line up with TRBD2. V shed 5 bases, J shed 5 bases, and the junction held 6 bases outside the gene matches. This CDR3 is built from 15 residues. Germline V gives CDR1 MGHRA, CDR2 YSYEKL. The CDR3 loop is CASSTRTSDTGELFF. In nucleotides, the CDR3 is TGCGCCAGCAGCACTCGGACTAGCGATACCGGGGAGCTGTTTTTT.

This clonotype has ten or more counts. The chain joins TRBV12-3 or TRBV12-4 to TRBJ1-1, with a tentative D call TRBD1 (6 bases). Between the trimmed V and J ends, which lost 1 base and 10 bases, there was a span of 7 bases. This CDR3 region has 11 residues. In DNA form, the CDR3 reads TGTGCCAGCAGTTTAGGGGGGCGAGCTTTCTTT. Residues: CASSLGGRAFF.

There are many counts of this clonotype. This chain links TRBV28 with TRBJ2-4; no reliable D call. Deletions cut 2 bases from V and 0 bases from J, with 8 bases between. In germline, CDR1 is MDHEN, CDR2 SYDVKM. The CDR3 is made up of 15 amino acids. CDR3 bases: TGTGCCAGCAGTTTAGTGCGGCTAGCCAAAAACATTCAGTACTTC. Translated: CASSLVRLAKNIQYF.

This clonotype was counted many times. This chain links TRBV27 with TRBJ2-7; 10 positions agree with TRBD1. Germline V gives CDR1 MNHEY, CDR2 SMNVEV (reference sequence). This CDR3 comprises 15 residues. Trimming at V came to 3 bases and at J to 1 base, leaving 3 bases not matched to a gene. CDR3 region: CASSFGTGESYEQYF. CDR3 coding DNA: TGTGCCAGCAGTTTCGGGACAGGGGAATCCTACGAGCAGTACTTC.

This clonotype showed up many times. The chain uses TRBV29-1 and TRBJ1-5, with TRBD1 matching over 8 bases. This CDR3 has 13 residues. V was clipped by 7 bases and J by 5 bases; unmatched bases: 7. Germline V CDR1 and CDR2: SQVTM, ANQGSEA. The CDR3 DNA reads as TGCAGCGCCCAGGACAGGGTGGATCAGCCCCAGCATTTT. Residues: CSAQDRVDQPQHF.

This clonotype was detected only a few times. The genes are TRBV5-5 and TRBJ1-5; D uncertain. The CDR3 is made up of 15 amino acids. V was shortened by 6 bases and J by 4 bases, with 17 bases between the two germline ends. Germline V gene lookup returns CDR1 SGHKS and CDR2 YYEKEE (reference sequence). CDR3: CASTWDFFSNQPQHF. The CDR3, as DNA: TGTGCCAGCACTTGGGATTTTTTCTCAAATCAGCCCCAGCATTTT.

This clonotype was recorded a few times. V is TRBV12-5 and J is TRBJ2-1, with D possibly matching TRBD2 (6 bases). The CDR3 totals 16 residues. Per the germline V gene, CDR1 is LGHNT and CDR2 is FRNRAP. Deletions cut 5 bases from V and 2 bases from J, with 16 bases between. The CDR3 nucleotides are TGTGCTAGTGGTCTGCGGGGAAGCGGAGCCTACAATGAGCAGTTCTTC. Protein: CASGLRGSGAYNEQFF.

This clonotype appeared a few times. V is TRBV30 and J is TRBJ2-3; 12 nucleotides match TRBD2. The CDR3 length is 15 residues. The V gene's germline CDR1 is GTSNPN and CDR2 SVGIG (reference sequence). V trimming: 3 bases; J trimming: 2 bases; junction bases outside the gene matches: 3. CDR3 protein: CAWSRTSGTTDTQYF. In nucleotides, the CDR3 is TGTGCCTGGAGCCGGACTAGCGGGACCACAGATACGCAGTATTTT.

This clonotype turned up a few times. The DNA of the CDR3 is TGCGCCAGCAGCCAACGCCAGCCCTGGGACGAGCAGTACTTC. Protein: CASSQRQPWDEQYF. The J gene is TRBJ2-7, the V gene TRBV4-1; D is uncertain. Germline V gives CDR1 MGHRA, CDR2 YSYEKL. Trimming pared 2 bases from V and 5 bases from J, leaving 13 bases between. This CDR3 comprises 14 residues.

Concerning this clonotype: This may come from a read error, since a much larger clone is one base off. The chain combines TRBV20-1 with TRBJ2-1; 11 bases align to TRBD2. Germline CDR1 and CDR2: DFQATT and SNEGSKA (reference sequence). The CDR3 contains 17 residues. As DNA, the CDR3 is TGCAGTGCTAGAGAATATAGCGGGAGGGATCCCTACAATGAGCAGTCCTTC. Translating gives CSAREYSGRDPYNEQSF.

This clonotype was seen ten or more times. The rearrangement uses TRBV20-1 and TRBJ1-1; D remains unclear. The CDR3 is made up of 13 amino acids. Germline CDR1 is DFQATT and CDR2 is SNEGSKA (reference sequence). Trimming left V 0 bases short and J 0 bases short, with 5 bases between. Here the CDR3 reads CSARDRLNTEAFF. The CDR3 region has the DNA TGCAGTGCTAGAGACAGGTTGAACACTGAAGCTTTCTTT.

This clonotype was seen a handful of times. The chain is built from TRBV19 and TRBJ2-1, with 9 bases that match TRBD2. Germline V gene data show CDR1 as LNHDA and CDR2 as SQIVND (reference sequence). The length of the CDR3 is 15 residues. Losses at the gene ends were 7 bases for V and 5 bases for J; bases not matched to a gene: 9. The CDR3 reads CASTSGGKGHNEQFF. CDR3 bases: TGTGCCAGTACCAGCGGGGGGAAAGGGCACAATGAGCAGTTCTTC.